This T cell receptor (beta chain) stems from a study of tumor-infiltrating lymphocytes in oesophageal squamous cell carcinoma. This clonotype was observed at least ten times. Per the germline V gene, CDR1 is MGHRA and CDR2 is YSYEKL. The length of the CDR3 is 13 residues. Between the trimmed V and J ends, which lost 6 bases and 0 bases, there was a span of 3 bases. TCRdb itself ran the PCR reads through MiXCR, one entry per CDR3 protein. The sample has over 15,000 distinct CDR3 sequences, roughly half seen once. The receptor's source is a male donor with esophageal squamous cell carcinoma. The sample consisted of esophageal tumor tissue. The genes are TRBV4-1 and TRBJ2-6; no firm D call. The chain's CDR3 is CASRDSGANVLTF. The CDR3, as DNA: TGCGCCAGCAGGGACTCTGGGGCCAACGTCCTGACTTTC.